This TCR beta chain emerged from a study of T cell responses to AZD1222 COVID-19 vaccine. The J segment lost 5 bases and the V segment lost 4 bases, leaving 11 bases of the junction unmatched. Germline V gene lookup returns CDR1 MGHDK and CDR2 SYGVNS. The CDR3 has 16 residues. The assay was immunoSEQ multiplex PCR, and TCRdb's table has in-frame clones only and misses some. Among tens of thousands of clones, 85% were seen once, and the ten largest hold 4.5%. The chain has TRBV25-1 and TRBJ1-2; 9 nucleotides agree with TRBD1. This specimen consisted of peripheral blood, obtained 28 days after the second AZD1222 dose. The receptor was derived from an adult who received the AZD1222 COVID-19 vaccine. The CDR3 here is CASSGPDRGLWYGYTF. For the CDR3, the DNA is TGTGCCAGCAGTGGACCTGACAGGGGGTTATGGTATGGCTACACCTTC.